This TCR beta chain was documented in a study of neoadjuvant anti-PD-1 for oral cavity cancer (dated by TCRdb to about 2021). For the wider study: Three to four biweekly doses of nivolumab at 3 mg/kg were mostly administered to patients before curative-intent surgical resection. A fourth nivolumab dose was given around day 43 to patients without progression, and definitive surgical resection was performed in those patients on days 50-56. There were roughly 11 patients in the parent correlative cohort, and the response rate was less than 40%. Patients with complete response, partial response or stable disease by RECIST 1.1 were defined as responders, whereas patients with progression were defined as non-responders.

This clone was seen repeatedly, ten times or more. No cognate antigen has been identified for it. Per-base quality was not reported, and no clone a single base away is much larger than it. The sample's time point label is to be understood as: after neoadjuvant nivolumab, at surgical resection. The patients had newly diagnosed stage II-IVA oral cavity squamous cell carcinoma and had not received any prior systemic or radiation treatment. Everyone in the cohort had locally advanced, HPV-negative oral cavity squamous cell carcinoma. The samples were drawn from a longitudinal correlative study tied to a single-arm phase II trial testing neoadjuvant nivolumab in oral cavity squamous cell carcinoma. Genomic DNA-based TCRbeta sequencing was performed on subject-matched pre- and post-treatment PBMCs and tumors from three responders and three non-responders. The Maxwell RSC DNA from Tissue kit was used to isolate genomic DNA from tumor tissue.

Counted from cysteine to phenylalanine, this CDR3 has 14 amino acids. Only the CDR3 DNA is retained, 42 bases long and in frame from the first base. Between the V and J ends, shortened by 5 bases and 5 bases respectively, the junction contains 15 bases. The germline V gene specifies SGHNT as CDR1 and YENEEA as CDR2. What the authors observed across the whole study: TCR analyses included only a few patients per response group, and the authors called for larger cohorts for validation. A higher pretreatment blood Treg/Th17 ratio correlated with both higher pretreatment blood TCRbeta clonality and lower post-treatment tumor TCRbeta clonality. Larger post-treatment sizes of preexisting intratumoral clones correlated with greater tumor shrinkage, suggesting expansion of preexisting clones contributed to response.

Tumor libraries used mostly approximately 4.4 ug of input genomic DNA for survey sequencing, with two replicates per sample. TCRbeta libraries were prepared with the immunoSEQ hsTCRbeta kit according to the manufacturer's instructions. Sequencing of the completed libraries took place using an Illumina NovaSeq 6000 S4 flow cell after they had been pooled to 2.5 to 3.5 nM. Processing in the source paper ran as follows. The immunoSEQ Analyzer was used for raw data preprocessing and quality control. The analysis was restricted to productive rearrangements, with each unique CDR3 amino acid sequence defining a clonotype. Repertoire clonality was estimated as the Gini-Simpson index, which was calculated using the R package tcR. Student's t test was used to compare Gini indices, while Pearson correlation assessed associations with tumor size change. TCRdb retrieved this table from immuneACCESS and kept in-frame rearrangements only. Not all clones are present; in checked studies, unresolved V genes account for under half, and no reason is known for the remainder. That table furnishes V, J and clone size, whereas the DNA furnished D and trimming. The sample includes approximately 23,000 clones, with around 43% observed a single time. 30% to 50% of the sample belongs to the ten largest clones.

The rearranged chain carries TRBV11-3 and TRBJ2-5, with no D gene named confidently. The input for sequencing was tumor tissue, taken after nivolumab (anti-PD-1) treatment. The clonotype was recovered from a person aged 40 to 85 with oral cavity squamous cell carcinoma. The CDR3 sequence is CASSPGAQAETQYF. Here is the DNA: TGTGCCAGCAGCCCGGGTGCTCAAGCCGAGACCCAGTACTTC.